Presented here are 10 T cell receptor beta chains from one specimen sequenced in a study of shared clonotypes between healthy human individuals. TCRdb's copy holds only in-frame clones and misses some; the assay was immunoSEQ multiplex PCR. This table has roughly 2,500,000 clones, 93% appearing once. Sequencing was performed on naive CD4+ T cells from PBMCs. Subset denoted: CD45RA+ positively selected. The receptors derive from a man aged 18 to 29 in good health. Some clones in this sample may be carry-over from other donors' samples.

This chain connects TRBV6-5 to TRBJ2-5, with 9 bases lining up with TRBD1. J was trimmed by 9 bases and V by 6 bases; bases with no gene match: 11. The CDR3 runs to 14 residues. CDR1 is MNHEY, CDR2 SVGAGI, per germline. The CDR3 DNA is TGTGCCAGCAGCACAGGGGGCGGAGAGAGGGCCCAGTACTTC. It codes for CASSTGGGERAQYF.

This chain joins TRBV27 and TRBJ2-3; the match to TRBD1 covers 8 bases. This CDR3 contains 17 residues. Per germline, CDR1 MNHEY and CDR2 SMNVEV (reference sequence). Unmatched junction bases numbered 7, after V lost 2 bases and J lost 0 bases. CDR3 in amino acids: CASSLNRGTSSTDTQYF. CDR3 sequence (DNA): TGTGCCAGCAGTTTAAACAGGGGGACTTCTAGCACAGATACGCAGTATTTT.

The V and J genes are TRBV16 and TRBJ1-2, with TRBD1 identical over 10 bases. From germline, CDR1 is KGHSY and CDR2 FQNENV. The V segment lost 3 bases and the J segment 3 bases; nucleotides outside the gene matches: 1. This CDR3 region has 14 residues. The DNA of the CDR3 is TGTGCCAGCAGCCACGGGACAGGGGACTATGGCTACACCTTC. The encoded protein is CASSHGTGDYGYTF.

The chain carries TRBV5-1 and TRBJ2-1, with TRBD2 matching 9 bases. The CDR3 extends over 15 amino acids. Germline CDR1 is SGHRS and CDR2 is YFSETQ. Germline trimming cut 3 bases from V and 4 bases from J; bases unmatched to any gene: 5. The CDR3 coding sequence is TGCGCCAGCAGCTCATCCCTAGCGGGATACAATGAGCAGTTCTTC. Translating it yields CASSSSLAGYNEQFF.

This chain uses TRBV7-2 with TRBJ1-1; tentative D call: TRBD1 (5 bases). Trimming took 1 base from V and 8 from J, leaving 11 bases between them. The CDR3 loop spans 13 amino acids. From germline, CDR1 is SGHTA and CDR2 FQGNSA. Here the CDR3 reads CASSLDGAVEAFF. The CDR3 region has the DNA TGTGCCAGCAGCTTAGATGGGGCCGTCGAAGCTTTCTTT.

The chain couples TRBV27 to TRBJ2-1, with D possibly being TRBD1 or TRBD2 (7 bases each). Germline assignment: CDR1 MNHEY and CDR2 SMNVEV (reference sequence). The V and J ends lost 5 bases and 1 base respectively, with 18 bases between them. The CDR3 covers 17 residues. The CDR3 region is CASSPGGPGQSYNEQFF. The DNA for the CDR3 is TGTGCCAGCAGTCCGGGGGGTCCGGGACAGTCCTACAATGAGCAGTTCTTC.

This chain links TRBV9 with TRBJ1-4; 8 bases fit TRBD1. Germline values: CDR1 SGDLS, CDR2 YYNGEE. Losses at the gene ends were 3 bases for V and 5 bases for J; bases not matched to a gene: 6. CDR3 size: 15 residues. CDR3 bases: TGTGCCAGCAGCGGCCGGGACAGGCCGAATGAAAAACTGTTTTTT. Amino acid sequence: CASSGRDRPNEKLFF.

J is TRBJ2-2 and V is TRBV5-1, with D hard to call. CDR3 length: 14 amino acids. Trimming cost V 0 bases and J 6 bases, with 9 bases left between them. The germline CDR1 and CDR2 sequences are SGHRS and YFSETQ. Here the CDR3 DNA reads TGCGCCAGCAGCTTGGAATCTCGGGCCGGGGAGCTGTTTTTT. This gives the protein CASSLESRAGELFF.

The V and J genes are TRBV27 and TRBJ1-4; D is possibly TRBD1 (6 bases). This CDR3 is 14 amino acids long. CDR1 and CDR2 from the germline V gene are MNHEY and SMNVEV (reference sequence). V was trimmed by 6 bases and J by 8 bases, leaving 16 bases between them. CDR3 bases: TGTGCCAGCAGCGTAACAGGGAGAGGCGAAAAACTGTTTTTT. It yields the protein CASSVTGRGEKLFF.

The chain joins TRBV18 to TRBJ2-3; 11 bases line up with TRBD1. J was trimmed by 0 bases and V by 1 base; bases with no gene match: 9. Germline assignment: CDR1 KGHSH and CDR2 LQKENI. CDR3 length: 19 amino acids. This CDR3 is CASSPLLPGQGGSTDTQYF. The CDR3, as DNA: TGTGCCAGCTCACCACTGCTCCCGGGACAGGGGGGGAGCACAGATACGCAGTATTTT.